The source of this T cell receptor (beta chain) is a study of technical replicates of blood from several donors. The CDR3 runs 13 residues. V was clipped by 1 base and J by 6 bases, with 7 bases between them. Germline CDR1 LNHDA, CDR2 SQIVND (reference sequence). This clone appeared a few times. TCRdb keeps only in-frame clones here, not all; method: immunoSEQ multiplex PCR. The repertoire holds more than 65,000 clones, with 80% to 90% as singletons. The rearrangement uses TRBV19 and TRBJ1-5; no clear D gene. Sequencing input: PBMCs. The clonotype comes from a human donor in good health. Some clones in this sample may be carry-over from other donors' samples. In DNA, the CDR3 is TGTGCCAGTAGTATAGGGCGGAGTCAGCCCCAGCATTTT. This encodes CASSIGRSQPQHF. The whole variable domain, filled in from reference TRBV19 and TRBJ1-5, reads DGGITQSPKYLFRKEGQNVTLSCEQNLNHDAMYWYRQDPGQGLRLIYYSQIVNDFQKGDIAEGYSVSREKKESFPLTVTSAQKNPTAFYLCASSIGRSQPQHFGDGTRLSIL.